A selection of T cell receptor beta chains follows, all from one sample in a study of CD8+ T cells in alopecia areata. Generated by immunoSEQ multiplex PCR, the TCRdb table keeps only in-frame clones and is missing some. The repertoire holds fewer than 200,000 clones, with under 60% as singletons. Sequenced material: CD8+ T cells sorted from blood, taken at week 24, from a patient treated with tofacitinib. Source of these receptors: a human donor with alopecia areata. CDR3s include the opening cysteine and the closing phenylalanine or tryptophan. Each record gives: CDR3 DNA, CDR3 protein, clone size, V gene, D gene, J gene. The D gene is left open where the match is weak. Size values are once, few and many counts, or a class for expanded clones, and some rows have none.

CDR3 DNA: TGTGCCAGCAGTAAAAGAGTTGGACAGGGGAACACTGAAGCTTTCTTT; CDR3 protein: CASSKRVGQGNTEAFF; clone size: NA; V gene: TRBV7-8; D gene: TRBD1; J gene: TRBJ1-1
CDR3 DNA: TGTGCCAGCAGCCAAGAGCAAGCGATCTACAATGAGCAGTTCTTC; CDR3 protein: CASSQEQAIYNEQFF; clone size: NA; V gene: TRBV5-5; D gene: NA; J gene: TRBJ2-1
CDR3 DNA: TGTGCCAGCAGCTCGGGACTACTAGCCTACGAGCAGTACTTC; CDR3 protein: CASSSGLLAYEQYF; clone size: NA; V gene: TRBV13; D gene: TRBD2; J gene: TRBJ2-7
CDR3 DNA: TGCAGCGTTTATGGACGTTTTGACGAGCAGTACTTC; CDR3 protein: CSVYGRFDEQYF; clone size: NA; V gene: TRBV29-1; D gene: NA; J gene: TRBJ2-7
CDR3 DNA: TGTGCCAGCAGTTTAGAGCCAAGAACAGAGACCCAGTACTTC; CDR3 protein: CASSLEPRTETQYF; clone size: NA; V gene: TRBV27; D gene: NA; J gene: TRBJ2-5
CDR3 DNA: TGCGCCAGCAGCGAGACAGGGACCAACACTGAAGCTTTCTTT; CDR3 protein: CASSETGTNTEAFF; clone size: NA; V gene: TRBV5-1; D gene: TRBD1; J gene: TRBJ1-1
CDR3 DNA: TGCGCCAGCAGCCAGGGGGTGACAGGGAACTATGGCTACACCTTC; CDR3 protein: CASSQGVTGNYGYTF; clone size: NA; V gene: TRBV4-1; D gene: TRBD1; J gene: TRBJ1-2
CDR3 DNA: TGCGCCAGCAGCCAAGTGACAGACACCGGGGAGCTGTTTTTT; CDR3 protein: CASSQVTDTGELFF; clone size: NA; V gene: TRBV4-1; D gene: NA; J gene: TRBJ2-2
CDR3 DNA: TGCGCCAGCACTTGGAACAGGAATGAGCAGTTCTTC; CDR3 protein: CASTWNRNEQFF; clone size: NA; V gene: TRBV5-1; D gene: NA; J gene: TRBJ2-1
CDR3 DNA: TGTGCCAGCAGTGGATCAGGGGCTCATCAGCCCCAGCATTTT; CDR3 protein: CASSGSGAHQPQHF; clone size: NA; V gene: TRBV27; D gene: NA; J gene: TRBJ1-5
CDR3 DNA: TGTGCCAGGGATTCCTACAATGAGCAGTTCTTC; CDR3 protein: CARDSYNEQFF; clone size: NA; V gene: TRBV2; D gene: NA; J gene: TRBJ2-1
CDR3 DNA: TGTGCCAGCAGTGAACCCGACAGGGGGAACACTGAAGCTTTCTTT; CDR3 protein: CASSEPDRGNTEAFF; clone size: NA; V gene: TRBV2; D gene: TRBD1; J gene: TRBJ1-1
CDR3 DNA: TGTGCCAGCAGCCGAAAATTAACAGGGGTCATCATGGATACGCAGTATTTT; CDR3 protein: CASSRKLTGVIMDTQYF; clone size: many; V gene: TRBV7-8; D gene: TRBD1; J gene: TRBJ2-3
CDR3 DNA: TGCAGCGTTGAAGGGGTCAGGACAGGTACCCAAGAGACCCAGTACTTC; CDR3 protein: CSVEGVRTGTQETQYF; clone size: once; V gene: TRBV29-1; D gene: TRBD1; J gene: TRBJ2-5
CDR3 DNA: TGCGCCAGCAGTGCAGACGGAGAGACCCAGTACTTC; CDR3 protein: CASSADGETQYF; clone size: NA; V gene: TRBV5-1; D gene: NA; J gene: TRBJ2-5
CDR3 DNA: TGCAGCGTTGAGGACAGAAACCAAGAGACCCAGTACTTC; CDR3 protein: CSVEDRNQETQYF; clone size: NA; V gene: TRBV29-1; D gene: NA; J gene: TRBJ2-5
CDR3 DNA: TGCAGTGCCCTAAATGGCTACACCTTC; CDR3 protein: CSALNGYTF; clone size: NA; V gene: TRBV20-1; D gene: NA; J gene: TRBJ1-2
CDR3 DNA: TGTGCCAGCAGGGTCTTAGCGGGGGGACTTTCCTACGAGCAGTACTTC; CDR3 protein: CASRVLAGGLSYEQYF; clone size: NA; V gene: TRBV7-9; D gene: TRBD2; J gene: TRBJ2-7
CDR3 DNA: TGTGCCTGGGATCAGGGTACCTTCGCCGGGGAGCTGTTTTTT; CDR3 protein: CAWDQGTFAGELFF; clone size: NA; V gene: TRBV30; D gene: NA; J gene: TRBJ2-2
CDR3 DNA: TGTGCCAGCAGTGAAGGGAGGACAGCCAACTATGGCTACACCTTC; CDR3 protein: CASSEGRTANYGYTF; clone size: NA; V gene: TRBV2; D gene: NA; J gene: TRBJ1-2
CDR3 DNA: TGCGCCAGCAGCTTAACAGTCCAGTACCAAGAGACCCAGTACTTC; CDR3 protein: CASSLTVQYQETQYF; clone size: NA; V gene: TRBV5-1; D gene: NA; J gene: TRBJ2-5
CDR3 DNA: TGTGCCAGCAGCCAAGGGGAAGCAAACTATGGCTACACCTTC; CDR3 protein: CASSQGEANYGYTF; clone size: NA; V gene: TRBV14; D gene: NA; J gene: TRBJ1-2
CDR3 DNA: TGTGCCAGCCTGATGAACACCGGGGAGCTGTTTTTT; CDR3 protein: CASLMNTGELFF; clone size: few; V gene: TRBV19; D gene: NA; J gene: TRBJ2-2
CDR3 DNA: TGCGCCAGCAGCCCTTACCCCCGACTAGCGGGGTACAATGAGCAGTTCTTC; CDR3 protein: CASSPYPRLAGYNEQFF; clone size: NA; V gene: TRBV4-1; D gene: TRBD2; J gene: TRBJ2-1
CDR3 DNA: TGTGCCAGCAGCTCGGGACAGGAGAGGACTGAAGCTTTCTTT; CDR3 protein: CASSSGQERTEAFF; clone size: few; V gene: TRBV13; D gene: TRBD1; J gene: TRBJ1-1
CDR3 DNA: TGCGCCAGCAGCCAAGATGCGAACGGAATCACTGAAGCTTTCTTT; CDR3 protein: CASSQDANGITEAFF; clone size: few; V gene: TRBV4-1; D gene: NA; J gene: TRBJ1-1
CDR3 DNA: TGTGCCATCCTTCCGGTGGACGGATTTGGAATTAATCTGTTTTTT; CDR3 protein: CAILPVDGFGINLFF; clone size: NA; V gene: TRBV2; D gene: NA; J gene: TRBJ1-4
CDR3 DNA: TGTGCCAGCAGTTATGGGGGGCCGGGCTATGGCTACACCTTC; CDR3 protein: CASSYGGPGYGYTF; clone size: NA; V gene: TRBV6-5; D gene: NA; J gene: TRBJ1-2
CDR3 DNA: TGTGCCGCCGCCCCGGTCGGGAATTCCTATGGCTACACCTTC; CDR3 protein: CAAAPVGNSYGYTF; clone size: few; V gene: TRBV6-6; D gene: NA; J gene: TRBJ1-2
CDR3 DNA: TGTGCAAGTCGCTTAGCGCTCAGGGTACGGCAGCCCCAGCATTTT; CDR3 protein: CASRLALRVRQPQHF; clone size: NA; V gene: TRBV12-2; D gene: NA; J gene: TRBJ1-5
CDR3 DNA: TGTGCCAGCAGCTGGCGCCCGGAACAAGAGACCCAGTACTTC; CDR3 protein: CASSWRPEQETQYF; clone size: NA; V gene: TRBV5-6; D gene: NA; J gene: TRBJ2-5
CDR3 DNA: TGTGCCAGCAGCCAAGATTGGGCGGAACCTAGCACAGATACGCAGTATTTT; CDR3 protein: CASSQDWAEPSTDTQYF; clone size: NA; V gene: TRBV4-2; D gene: NA; J gene: TRBJ2-3
CDR3 DNA: TGTGCCAGCACCCTCCTCCCGGGACAGGGGGACTACGAGCAGTACTTC; CDR3 protein: CASTLLPGQGDYEQYF; clone size: NA; V gene: TRBV2; D gene: TRBD1; J gene: TRBJ2-7
CDR3 DNA: TGCGCCAGCAGCCAAGAGACAGGGGCCCTGGGGACAACTAATGAAAAACTGTTTTTT; CDR3 protein: CASSQETGALGTTNEKLFF; clone size: NA; V gene: TRBV4-1; D gene: TRBD1; J gene: TRBJ1-4
CDR3 DNA: TGCAGCGTTGTAGTCAGGGTCACAGATACGCAGTATTTT; CDR3 protein: CSVVVRVTDTQYF; clone size: NA; V gene: TRBV29-1; D gene: NA; J gene: TRBJ2-3
CDR3 DNA: TGTGCCACCAGCAGCCGACAGGGTGGGGACTACGAGCAGTACTTC; CDR3 protein: CATSSRQGGDYEQYF; clone size: NA; V gene: TRBV15; D gene: TRBD1; J gene: TRBJ2-7
CDR3 DNA: TGTGCCAGCAACGGACGGGAGCAGTACTTC; CDR3 protein: CASNGREQYF; clone size: NA; V gene: TRBV2; D gene: NA; J gene: TRBJ2-7
CDR3 DNA: TGCGCCAGCAGCTTACGGGGCACTGAAGCTTTCTTT; CDR3 protein: CASSLRGTEAFF; clone size: few; V gene: TRBV5-1; D gene: NA; J gene: TRBJ1-1
CDR3 DNA: TGTGCCAGCAGTCTCCCGGGGGCAAGGAACACTGAAGCTTTCTTT; CDR3 protein: CASSLPGARNTEAFF; clone size: NA; V gene: TRBV27; D gene: NA; J gene: TRBJ1-1
CDR3 DNA: TGTGCCATCAGCCGTAGTCGGGACCCCTGGGAGACCCAGTACTTC; CDR3 protein: CAISRSRDPWETQYF; clone size: NA; V gene: TRBV10-3; D gene: NA; J gene: TRBJ2-5
CDR3 DNA: TGCGCCAGCAGCTCAGCGTGGGGGTCTAATGAAAAACTGTTTTTT; CDR3 protein: CASSSAWGSNEKLFF; clone size: NA; V gene: TRBV4-1; D gene: NA; J gene: TRBJ1-4
CDR3 DNA: TGTGCCAGCAGCCCGGGTTGGGGTGAGCAGTTCTTC; CDR3 protein: CASSPGWGEQFF; clone size: NA; V gene: TRBV5-6; D gene: NA; J gene: TRBJ2-1
CDR3 DNA: TGTGCCAGCAGCGTCGTCAGGGCGGACACTGAAGCTTTCTTT; CDR3 protein: CASSVVRADTEAFF; clone size: NA; V gene: TRBV9; D gene: NA; J gene: TRBJ1-1
CDR3 DNA: TGTGCCAGCAGCAAATTGGGTAATGAGCAGTTCTTC; CDR3 protein: CASSKLGNEQFF; clone size: few; V gene: TRBV21-1; D gene: NA; J gene: TRBJ2-1
CDR3 DNA: TGTGCCAGCAGCCTCAGTGGGCTGGAGCCCCAGCATTTT; CDR3 protein: CASSLSGLEPQHF; clone size: few; V gene: TRBV7-9; D gene: NA; J gene: TRBJ1-5
CDR3 DNA: TGTGCCAGCAGGGTGGGTGGCTACACCTTC; CDR3 protein: CASRVGGYTF; clone size: NA; V gene: TRBV2; D gene: NA; J gene: TRBJ1-2
CDR3 DNA: TGTGCCAGCAGCTTAGGGGTAACTGAAGCTTTCTTT; CDR3 protein: CASSLGVTEAFF; clone size: NA; V gene: TRBV5-6; D gene: NA; J gene: TRBJ1-1
CDR3 DNA: TGCGCCAGCAGTCAATTATACGGGAGGGACACCGGGGAGCTGTTTTTT; CDR3 protein: CASSQLYGRDTGELFF; clone size: NA; V gene: TRBV23-1; D gene: TRBD2; J gene: TRBJ2-2
CDR3 DNA: TGCGCCAGCAACTTGGACAGGGGAGCTAACTATGGCTACACCTTC; CDR3 protein: CASNLDRGANYGYTF; clone size: once; V gene: TRBV4-1; D gene: TRBD1; J gene: TRBJ1-2
CDR3 DNA: TGTGCCACCAGCAGTCGGGCGGGGGGTAGCACTGAAGCTTTCTTT; CDR3 protein: CATSSRAGGSTEAFF; clone size: NA; V gene: TRBV15; D gene: NA; J gene: TRBJ1-1
CDR3 DNA: TGTGCCAGCAGCCCGTCCGACAGTGGCTACGAGCAGTACTTC; CDR3 protein: CASSPSDSGYEQYF; clone size: NA; V gene: TRBV9; D gene: NA; J gene: TRBJ2-7